This is a list of T cell receptor beta chains from one sample in a study of T cell responses to AZD1222 COVID-19 vaccine. Sequencing used immunoSEQ multiplex PCR; TCRdb keeps in-frame clones, though not all of them. The sample lists 55,000 to 75,000 clones, 85% occurring once. The sequenced sample was peripheral blood, obtained on day 0 of AZD1222 vaccination. The receptor source for this set is an adult in good health. The CDR3 runs from the conserved cysteine through the conserved F or W. A D gene is named only where the DNA matches it firmly. A row's size may be missing; if present it is once, few, many or a size class.

>NA|TRBV3-1/TRBV3-2|TRBJ1-2|NA
CASSPRSGQNYGYTF
TGTGCCAGCAGTCCAAGATCGGGCCAGAACTATGGCTACACCTTC
>NA|TRBV6-5|TRBJ2-1|NA
CATRGDGMWFF
TGTGCCACCAGGGGTGACGGGATGTGGTTCTTC
>NA|TRBV11-2|TRBJ1-3|NA
CASSLGPGGNTIYF
TGTGCCAGCAGCTTAGGCCCGGGAGGAAACACCATATATTTT
>NA|TRBV5-1|TRBJ1-4|TRBD1
CASSRTGGSNEKLFF
TGCGCCAGCAGCCGCACAGGGGGGTCTAATGAAAAACTGTTTTTT
>NA|TRBV9|TRBJ1-1|TRBD1
CASSPSTGVMNTEAFF
TGTGCCAGCAGCCCATCGACAGGGGTAATGAACACTGAAGCTTTCTTT
>NA|TRBV3-1/TRBV3-2|TRBJ1-2|NA
CASSSLGAGYTF
TGTGCCAGCAGCAGTCTCGGGGCCGGCTACACCTTC
>once|TRBV10-3|TRBJ2-5|TRBD2
CATGGLAGGLQETQYF
TGTGCCACCGGTGGGCTAGCGGGGGGGTTACAAGAGACCCAGTACTTC
>NA|TRBV9|TRBJ2-3|NA
CASSVVQGSTDTQYF
TGTGCCAGCAGCGTAGTTCAGGGTAGCACAGATACGCAGTATTTT
>many|TRBV10-2|TRBJ2-1|TRBD2
CASSEAGVNNEQFF
TGCGCCAGCAGTGAAGCGGGGGTCAACAATGAGCAGTTCTTC
>NA|TRBV29-1|TRBJ2-7|NA
CSVASTGTGSYEQYF
TGCAGCGTAGCTTCCACCGGGACTGGCTCCTACGAGCAGTACTTC
>few|TRBV6-2/TRBV6-3|TRBJ1-5|NA
CASTPAGGNQPQHF
TGTGCCAGCACCCCGGCGGGGGGCAATCAGCCCCAGCATTTT
>NA|TRBV5-1|TRBJ1-1|NA
CASSLVGGWFTTEAFF
TGCGCCAGCAGCTTGGTGGGGGGCTGGTTTACCACTGAAGCTTTCTTT
>NA|TRBV29-1|TRBJ1-1|NA
CSVVGYGVNTEAFF
TGCAGCGTTGTGGGGTATGGGGTGAACACTGAAGCTTTCTTT
>NA|TRBV3-1/TRBV3-2|TRBJ1-2|NA
CASSQVGTAVANYGYTF
TGTGCCAGCAGCCAAGTTGGAACGGCGGTAGCTAACTATGGCTACACCTTC
>NA|TRBV30|TRBJ2-5|NA
CAWRHSRDRVSVKTQYF
TGTGCCTGGCGCCACTCCCGGGACCGCGTGTCAGTAAAGACCCAGTACTTC
>NA|TRBV6-1|TRBJ1-1|NA
CASSEGTMNTEAFF
TGTGCCAGCAGTGAGGGTACGATGAACACTGAAGCTTTCTTT
>NA|TRBV2|TRBJ1-1|NA
CASTTGFGTEAFF
TGTGCCAGCACCACGGGGTTCGGGACTGAAGCTTTCTTT
>NA|TRBV29-1|TRBJ1-2|TRBD1
CSYGQGARGTF
TGCAGCTACGGACAGGGCGCGCGGGGCACCTTC
>NA|TRBV7-6|TRBJ1-6|TRBD1
CASSPGGGQGFSPLHF
TGTGCCAGCAGCCCCGGAGGGGGACAGGGTTTTTCACCCCTCCACTTT
>NA|TRBV4-2|TRBJ2-2|NA
CASSQGGPLPGELFF
TGTGCCAGCAGCCAAGGAGGGCCACTTCCCGGGGAGCTGTTTTTT
>NA|TRBV15|TRBJ1-3|NA
CATSRDPGAGNTIYF
TGTGCCACCAGCAGAGATCCGGGGGCTGGAAACACCATATATTTT
>NA|TRBV29-1|TRBJ1-5|NA
CSASAGVAQPQHF
TGCAGCGCTTCGGCGGGGGTCGCTCAGCCCCAGCATTTT
>NA|TRBV3-1/TRBV3-2|TRBJ1-1|NA
CASSLGGLEAFF
TGTGCCAGCAGCCTCGGGGGGCTTGAAGCTTTCTTT
>NA|TRBV27|TRBJ1-5|NA
CASSLGFGQPQHF
TGTGCCAGCAGTTTAGGTTTCGGTCAGCCCCAGCATTTT
>NA|TRBV19|TRBJ1-5|TRBD1
CASSTRQGARNQPQHF
TGTGCCAGTAGTACCAGACAGGGGGCAAGGAATCAGCCCCAGCATTTT
>NA|TRBV12-5|TRBJ2-4|TRBD1
CASGLGTGGLKTKNIQYF
TGTGCTAGTGGTTTGGGGACAGGGGGCTTGAAAACCAAAAACATTCAGTACTTC
>NA|TRBV5-1|TRBJ1-3|NA
CASSLASVGYSGNTIYF
TGCGCCAGCAGCTTGGCCTCGGTAGGATACTCTGGAAACACCATATATTTT
>once|TRBV10-3|TRBJ2-7|NA
CATRGPSSYEQYF
TGTGCCACCAGAGGTCCCAGCTCCTACGAGCAGTACTTC
>NA|TRBV30|TRBJ1-1|TRBD1
CAWGDREAFF
TGTGCCTGGGGGGACAGGGAAGCTTTCTTT
>NA|TRBV6-6|TRBJ2-4|NA
CASSPTSDPNIQYF
TGTGCCAGCAGCCCTACCTCCGACCCAAACATTCAGTACTTC
>NA|TRBV12-3/TRBV12-4|TRBJ1-1|NA
CASSPVYDTEAFF
TGTGCCAGCAGTCCCGTATATGACACTGAAGCTTTCTTT
>NA|TRBV7-2|TRBJ1-2|NA
CASSLATQTNYGYTF
TGTGCCAGCAGCTTAGCAACCCAGACTAACTATGGCTACACCTTC
>NA|TRBV5-6|TRBJ1-2|NA
CASSSYRNYGYTF
TGTGCCAGCAGCAGCTACAGGAACTATGGCTACACCTTC
>NA|TRBV11-2|TRBJ1-1|NA
CASSLEGKGTEAFF
TGTGCCAGCAGCTTAGAGGGAAAGGGCACTGAAGCTTTCTTT
>NA|TRBV30|TRBJ2-1|NA
CAWTPYTLASNEQFF
TGTGCCTGGACCCCTTACACACTAGCTAGTAATGAGCAGTTCTTC
>NA|TRBV18|TRBJ2-2|TRBD1
CASSPGQGIAGELFF
TGTGCCAGCTCACCGGGACAGGGGATAGCCGGGGAGCTGTTTTTT
>NA|TRBV2|TRBJ1-2|NA
CASSDGVLYGYTF
TGTGCCAGCAGTGACGGTGTACTGTATGGCTACACCTTC
>NA|TRBV19|TRBJ2-7|NA
CASSIDLYRDREPYEQYF
TGTGCCAGTAGTATAGATCTATATCGAGACAGAGAACCCTACGAGCAGTACTTC
>NA|TRBV5-6|TRBJ1-5|NA
CASSFRSRNQPQHF
TGTGCCAGCAGCTTCCGTTCCCGCAATCAGCCCCAGCATTTT
>once|TRBV2|TRBJ1-1|NA
CASSEALQGRGTEAFF
TGTGCCAGCAGTGAAGCGCTTCAAGGACGAGGCACTGAAGCTTTCTTT
>NA|TRBV7-2|TRBJ2-7|TRBD2
CASSPRAISGGPYEQYF
TGTGCCAGCAGCCCCCGTGCGATAAGCGGGGGGCCGTACGAGCAGTACTTC
>once|TRBV6-5|TRBJ2-3|TRBD2
CASSSSGGPTYTQYF
TGTGCCAGCAGTTCAAGCGGGGGGCCCACTTATACGCAGTATTTT
>NA|TRBV5-1|TRBJ1-1|NA
CASSPQWKSEAFF
TGCGCCAGCAGCCCCCAATGGAAATCTGAAGCTTTCTTT
>NA|TRBV3-1/TRBV3-2|TRBJ2-3|NA
CASKVRSADTQYF
TGTGCCAGCAAGGTCCGGTCCGCAGATACGCAGTATTTT
>NA|TRBV5-4|TRBJ1-3|NA
CAGREQPGNTIYF
TGTGCCGGGCGAGAACAGCCTGGAAACACCATATATTTT
>NA|TRBV7-9|TRBJ1-2|TRBD1
CASSLTGQGAIGYTF
TGTGCCAGCAGCTTAACGGGACAGGGGGCGATTGGCTACACCTTC
>once|TRBV29-1|TRBJ2-1|NA
CSVTLTSHEQFF
TGCAGCGTTACTCTGACCTCCCATGAGCAGTTCTTC
>NA|TRBV21-1|TRBJ1-2|NA
CASSRPPRPHYGYTF
TGTGCCAGCAGCCGACCCCCGCGGCCGCACTATGGCTACACCTTC
>NA|TRBV27|TRBJ1-6|NA
CASKGTSSYNSPLHF
TGTGCCAGCAAGGGTACTAGCTCCTATAATTCACCCCTCCACTTT
>NA|TRBV3-1/TRBV3-2|TRBJ2-1|TRBD2
CASSQGSGNFYNEQFF
TGTGCCAGCAGCCAAGGTAGCGGGAACTTCTACAATGAGCAGTTCTTC
>NA|TRBV7-3|TRBJ2-1|TRBD2
CASSSLAGGHSYNEQFF
TGTGCCAGCAGCTCACTAGCGGGGGGGCATTCCTACAATGAGCAGTTCTTC
>NA|TRBV2|TRBJ2-1|TRBD1
CASSRDSSYNEQFF
TGTGCCAGCAGTCGGGACAGCTCCTACAATGAGCAGTTCTTC
>NA|TRBV9|TRBJ2-7|TRBD2
CASSAGTSGSYEQYF
TGTGCCAGCAGCGCCGGGACTAGCGGCTCCTACGAGCAGTACTTC
>NA|TRBV12-5|TRBJ2-7|NA
CASGKTQAEQYF
TGTGCTAGTGGTAAAACGCAGGCCGAGCAGTACTTC
>NA|TRBV11-2|TRBJ2-7|NA
CASSLGYPGEQYF
TGTGCCAGCAGCTTAGGCTATCCGGGCGAGCAGTACTTC
>NA|TRBV28|TRBJ2-1|NA
CASSSYTGRLGQFF
TGTGCCAGCAGTTCCTACACGGGCCGATTGGGGCAGTTCTTC
>NA|TRBV7-8|TRBJ2-7|TRBD1
CASSFFTGVEQYF
TGTGCCAGCAGCTTCTTTACAGGGGTGGAGCAGTACTTC
>NA|TRBV7-7|TRBJ2-2|TRBD2
CASSLYGGANTGELFF
TGTGCCAGCAGCTTATATGGGGGGGCGAACACCGGGGAGCTGTTTTTT
>few|TRBV5-4|TRBJ1-5|NA
CASKGQPQHF
TGTGCCAGCAAAGGACAGCCCCAGCATTTT